Below, 20 T cell receptor beta chains from the same sample are listed, as sequenced in a study of vaccination and CD4 T cells after COVID-19. Their recognized antigens are unknown. The Oncomine TCR Beta short-read assay was what sequenced the DNA obtained from cultured CD4+ T cells. TCRdb ran MiXCR on the PCR reads and lists one entry per CDR3 protein. The data contain 11,000 to 15,000 distinct CDR3 sequences, 33% of them singletons. Treatment: roughly 10-day PBMC culture with coronavirus spike peptide pools or control peptides (ViraFEST assay). Here the sequenced sample was CD4+ T cells from blood, cultured in vitro, taken after SARS-CoV-2 vaccination. These receptor sequences come from a human donor who had recovered from COVID-19.

This clonotype appeared a few times. This rearrangement joins TRBV7-2 to TRBJ2-3; D perhaps matches TRBD1 (6 bases). The length of the CDR3 is 15 residues. Germline V CDR1 and CDR2: SGHTA, FQGNSA. Trimming shortened V by 7 bases and J by 2 bases, and 16 bases separated the two germline ends. The CDR3 DNA is TGTGCCAGCACCATTAGGGGGTACAACACAGATACGCAGTATTTT. Translating gives CASTIRGYNTDTQYF.

This chain uses TRBV19 with TRBJ1-2; the match to TRBD1 covers 9 bases. V was clipped by 6 bases and J by 0 bases; unmatched bases: 8. Germline CDR1 and CDR2: LNHDA and SQIVND (reference sequence). This CDR3 is 16 amino acids long. CDR3 in amino acids: CASSHGQGRPNYGYTF. CDR3 nucleotide sequence: TGTGCCAGTAGCCACGGACAGGGGAGGCCTAACTATGGCTACACCTTC.

V is TRBV5-5 and J is TRBJ1-1, with no clear D. The V end was cut by 0 bases, the J end by 1 base, with 7 bases between. The CDR3 totals 14 residues. Per germline, CDR1 SGHKS and CDR2 YYEKEE (reference sequence). Here the CDR3 DNA reads TGTGCCAGCAGCTTGGCCATCGAGAACACTGAAGCTTTCTTT. Residues: CASSLAIENTEAFF.

The chain links TRBV7-9 to TRBJ1-1; no clear D gene. The CDR3 is 14 amino acids. From germline, CDR1 is SEHNR and CDR2 FQNEAQ (reference sequence). V was clipped by 5 bases and J by 10 bases, with 20 bases between them. The CDR3 loop reads CASSPNNTGFRAFF. The CDR3 DNA follows: TGTGCCAGCAGCCCAAACAATACGGGATTTCGAGCTTTCTTT.

CDR3: CASMKGTNTEAFF. The CDR3 region has the DNA TGTGCCAGTATGAAGGGCACGAACACTGAAGCTTTCTTT. J is TRBJ1-1 and V is TRBV19; D is undetermined. The V gene lost 7 bases and the J gene lost 1 base, with 10 bases spanning the gap. Germline values: CDR1 LNHDA, CDR2 SQIVND (reference sequence). This CDR3 is 13 amino acids long.

The rearrangement joins TRBV2 to TRBJ1-2; D unresolved. Trimming removed 4 bases from V and 0 bases from J, with 9 bases in between. The CDR3 runs 14 residues. Looked up from germline, CDR1 is SNHLY and CDR2 is FYNNEI. The CDR3 protein is CASSGSTANYGYTF. CDR3 sequence (DNA): TGTGCCAGCAGTGGATCGACGGCTAACTATGGCTACACCTTC.

This clonotype was counted once. The gene calls are TRBV28 and TRBJ2-7, with TRBD1 matching 12 bases. This CDR3 has 16 amino acids. Germline assignment: CDR1 MDHEN and CDR2 SYDVKM. Trimming removed 4 bases from V and 4 bases from J; junction bases left unmatched: 8. The CDR3: CASSSTGTGGTYEQYF. The CDR3 DNA reads as TGTGCCAGCAGTTCTACCGGGACAGGGGGCACGTACGAGCAGTACTTC.

This clonotype has a handful of counts. The rearrangement joins TRBV6-5 to TRBJ2-3; no firm D call. This CDR3 comprises 14 residues. Germline lookup yields CDR1 MNHEY and CDR2 SVGAGI. V was clipped by 2 bases and J by 6 bases, with 12 bases between them. For the CDR3, the DNA is TGTGCCAGCAGTTACGGGCCCGCCGTGGATACGCAGTATTTT. Amino acids: CASSYGPAVDTQYF.

This chain uses TRBV18 with TRBJ2-3, with TRBD2 identical over 11 bases. Germline lookup yields CDR1 KGHSH and CDR2 LQKENI. Trimming removed 6 bases from V and 6 bases from J; junction bases left unmatched: 8. The length of the CDR3 is 15 residues. The CDR3 region is CASSHLAGGSDTQYF. In DNA, the CDR3 is TGTGCCAGCTCGCATCTAGCGGGGGGAAGCGATACGCAGTATTTT.

The V call is TRBV5-1, the J call TRBJ2-3; perhaps TRBD1 as D (7 bases). V dropped 5 bases and J dropped 4 bases, with 14 bases sitting between them. Germline CDR1 reads SGHRS; CDR2 reads YFSETQ. This CDR3 is built from 14 residues. The CDR3, as DNA: TGCGCCAGCAGGGACAGGCCGGGGGCAGATACGCAGTATTTT. This gives the protein CASRDRPGADTQYF.

V and J are TRBV5-8 and TRBJ1-1; 9 bases fit TRBD1. Germline CDR1 and CDR2: SGHTS and YDEGEE. The CDR3 has 17 residues. Germline trimming cut 4 bases from V and 2 bases from J; bases unmatched to any gene: 12. The CDR3 sequence is CASSTGQGPKYNTEAFF. The CDR3 DNA is TGTGCCAGCAGCACCGGACAGGGGCCCAAGTATAACACTGAAGCTTTCTTT.

V usage is TRBV5-1 and J usage is TRBJ2-5, with a possible D match to TRBD2 (5 bases). The CDR3 spans 15 residues. Germline CDR1 SGHRS, CDR2 YFSETQ. V shed 0 bases and J shed 5 bases, with 14 bases lying between them. DNA for the CDR3: TGCGCCAGCAGCTTGGCCGAGGAGAGAGGGGAGACCCAGTACTTC. This encodes CASSLAEERGETQYF.

This clonotype was counted between two and nine times. This rearrangement joins TRBV6-1 to TRBJ1-6; TRBD1 matches 7 bases. CDR3 length: 14 residues. With V trimmed by 7 bases and J by 8 bases, 8 bases remained unmatched. Germline lookup yields CDR1 MNHNS and CDR2 SASEGT. As DNA, the CDR3 is TGTGCCAGCAACCTCCAGGGGGGGGATTCACCCCTCCACTTT. This gives the protein CASNLQGGDSPLHF.

V gene TRBV6-1 combines with J gene TRBJ2-3; no reliable D call. CDR3 length: 12 amino acids. From germline, CDR1 is MNHNS and CDR2 SASEGT. With 6 bases removed from V and 3 bases from J, the gap between germline ends came to 7 bases. CDR3 bases: TGTGCCAGCAGGGCCGGAACAGATACGCAGTATTTT. Translated: CASRAGTDTQYF.

The rearrangement links TRBV20-1 to TRBJ2-3, with D possibly called TRBD1 or TRBD2 (5 bases each). This CDR3 is built from 13 residues. Germline lookup yields CDR1 DFQATT and CDR2 SNEGSKA (reference sequence). V gave up 6 bases and J gave up 3 bases, with 13 bases separating them. The CDR3 DNA reads as TGCAGTGCGGTCCTGGGGGAGACAGATACGCAGTATTTT. This codes for CSAVLGETDTQYF.

The chain links TRBV7-9 to TRBJ2-1; tentatively, D is TRBD1 or TRBD2 (6 bases each). CDR1 is SEHNR and CDR2 is FQNEAQ in the germline V gene (reference sequence). The CDR3 runs 15 residues. V was trimmed by 5 bases and J by 5 bases, leaving 16 bases between them. For the CDR3, the DNA is TGTGCCAGCAGCCTTGTGGGGGGCACGGACAATGAGCAGTTCTTC. Translated, it gives CASSLVGGTDNEQFF.

This chain joins TRBV28 and TRBJ1-2; 8 nucleotides align to TRBD1. CDR3 length: 13 residues. Germline trimming cut 6 bases from V and 4 bases from J; bases unmatched to any gene: 4. Germline assignment: CDR1 MDHEN and CDR2 SYDVKM. The CDR3 loop reads CASSLGQAYGYTF. As DNA, the CDR3 is TGTGCCAGCAGCCTGGGACAGGCCTATGGCTACACCTTC.

In its sample, this clonotype was seen a few times. The chain carries TRBV7-6 and TRBJ2-4; 11 bases are a match to TRBD2. The germline V gene has CDR1 SGHVS and CDR2 FNYEAQ. V dropped 5 bases and J dropped 4; count of bases not matched to a gene: 10. There are 17 residues in the CDR3. CDR3 DNA: TGTGCCAGCAGCGTACACCCGGGACTAGCGGAGAAAAACATTCAGTACTTC. Its protein product is CASSVHPGLAEKNIQYF.

The gene calls are TRBV2 and TRBJ2-1; D unclear. Germline CDR1 SNHLY, CDR2 FYNNEI. The V and J ends lost 7 bases and 6 bases respectively, with 19 bases between them. This CDR3 has 15 residues. CDR3 amino acids: CASTRPTYYVNEQFF. The CDR3 DNA follows: TGTGCCAGCACTAGACCAACATATTATGTCAATGAGCAGTTCTTC. The whole variable domain, remainder taken from reference TRBV2 and TRBJ2-1, is EPEVTQTPSHQVTQMGQEVILRCVPISNHLYFYWYRQILGQKVEFLVSFYNNEISEKSEIFDDQFSVERPDGSNFTLKIRSTKLEDSAMYFCASTRPTYYVNEQFFGPGTRLTVL.

The V call is TRBV7-2, the J call TRBJ2-3, with 8 positions matching TRBD2. The CDR3 contains 16 residues. V dropped 1 base and J dropped 5; count of bases not matched to a gene: 8. Germline values: CDR1 SGHTA, CDR2 FQGNSA. DNA for the CDR3: TGTGCCAGCAGCTTAGTCCCCGGGGCGGGAGGAGATACGCAGTATTTT. This sequence encodes CASSLVPGAGGDTQYF.